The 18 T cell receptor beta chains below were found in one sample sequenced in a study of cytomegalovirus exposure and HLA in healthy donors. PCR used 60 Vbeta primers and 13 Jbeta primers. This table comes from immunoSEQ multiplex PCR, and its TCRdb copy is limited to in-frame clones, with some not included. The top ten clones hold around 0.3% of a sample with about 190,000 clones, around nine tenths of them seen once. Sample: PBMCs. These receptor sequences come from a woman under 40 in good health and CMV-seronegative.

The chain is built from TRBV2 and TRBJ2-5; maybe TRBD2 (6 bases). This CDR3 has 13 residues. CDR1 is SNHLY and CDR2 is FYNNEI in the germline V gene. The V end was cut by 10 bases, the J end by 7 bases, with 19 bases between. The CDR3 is CATSLAEKATQYF. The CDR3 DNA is TGTGCCACCTCATTAGCGGAAAAGGCGACCCAGTACTTC.

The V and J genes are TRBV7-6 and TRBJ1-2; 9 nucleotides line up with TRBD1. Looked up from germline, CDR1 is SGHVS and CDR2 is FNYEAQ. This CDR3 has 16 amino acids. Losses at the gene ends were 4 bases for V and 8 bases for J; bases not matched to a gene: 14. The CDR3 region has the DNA TGTGCCAGCAGCTCCCTACCGGGACAGGGCACCTTCGGCTACACCTTC. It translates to CASSSLPGQGTFGYTF. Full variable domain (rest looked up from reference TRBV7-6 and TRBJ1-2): GAGVSQSPRYKVTKRGQDVALRCDPISGHVSLYWYRQALGQGPEFLTYFNYEAQQDKSGLPNDRFSAERPEGSISTLTIQRTEQRDSAMYRCASSSLPGQGTFGYTFGSGTRLTVV.

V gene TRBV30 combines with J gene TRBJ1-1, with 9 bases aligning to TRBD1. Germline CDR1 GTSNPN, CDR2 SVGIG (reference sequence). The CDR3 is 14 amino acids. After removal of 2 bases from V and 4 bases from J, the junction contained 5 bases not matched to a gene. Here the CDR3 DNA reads TGTGCCTGGAGTACTGGGACAGGGTTCACTGAAGCTTTCTTT. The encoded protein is CAWSTGTGFTEAFF. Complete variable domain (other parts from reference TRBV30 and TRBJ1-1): SQTIHQWPATLVQPVGSPLSLECTVEGTSNPNLYWYRQAAGRGLQLLFYSVGIGQISSEVPQNLSASRPQDRQFILSSKKLLLSDSGFYLCAWSTGTGFTEAFFGQGTRLTVV.

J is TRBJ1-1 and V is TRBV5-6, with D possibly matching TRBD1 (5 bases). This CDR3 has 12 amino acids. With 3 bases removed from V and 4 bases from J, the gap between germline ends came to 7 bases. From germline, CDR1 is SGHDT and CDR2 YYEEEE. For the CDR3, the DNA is TGTGCCAGCAGCTGGGGCCGCACTGAAGCTTTCTTT. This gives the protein CASSWGRTEAFF.

The CDR3: CASSATGGARNGYTF. The CDR3 DNA reads TGTGCCAGCAGTGCTACTGGGGGGGCTCGGAACGGCTACACCTTC. The chain combines TRBV2 with TRBJ1-2; tentatively, D is TRBD1 (6 bases). Trimming removed 4 bases from V and 8 bases from J, with 20 bases in between. Germline CDR1 reads SNHLY; CDR2 reads FYNNEI. The CDR3 consists of 15 residues.

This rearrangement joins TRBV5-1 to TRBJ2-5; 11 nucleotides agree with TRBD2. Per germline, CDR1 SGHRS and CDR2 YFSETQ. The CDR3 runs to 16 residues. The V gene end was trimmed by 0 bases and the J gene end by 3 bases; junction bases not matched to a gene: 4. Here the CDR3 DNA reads TGCGCCAGCAGCTTGGCCTGGGGACTAGCGGAAGAGACCCAGTACTTC. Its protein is CASSLAWGLAEETQYF.

CDR3: CASDQGGTKNIQYF. CDR3 DNA: TGTGCCTCCGACCAGGGCGGAACGAAAAACATTCAGTACTTC. The chain combines TRBV30 with TRBJ2-4; D is possibly TRBD1 (5 bases). Germline V gives CDR1 GTSNPN, CDR2 SVGIG (reference sequence). The V gene lost 7 bases and the J gene lost 4 bases, with 17 bases spanning the gap. This CDR3 region has 14 residues. Full variable domain (missing parts from reference TRBV30 and TRBJ2-4): SQTIHQWPATLVQPVGSPLSLECTVEGTSNPNLYWYRQAAGRGLQLLFYSVGIGQISSEVPQNLSASRPQDRQFILSSKKLLLSDSGFYLCASDQGGTKNIQYFGAGTRLSVL.

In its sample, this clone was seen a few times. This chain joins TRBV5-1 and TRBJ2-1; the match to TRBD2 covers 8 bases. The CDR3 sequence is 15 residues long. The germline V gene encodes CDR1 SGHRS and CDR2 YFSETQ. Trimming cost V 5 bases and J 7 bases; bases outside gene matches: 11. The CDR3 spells CASRTGAGEMNEQFF. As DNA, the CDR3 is TGCGCCAGCAGAACGGGAGCGGGAGAGATGAATGAGCAGTTCTTC.

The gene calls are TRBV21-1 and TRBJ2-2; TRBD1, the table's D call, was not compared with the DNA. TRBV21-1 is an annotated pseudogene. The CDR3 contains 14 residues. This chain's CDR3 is CASAWTGGTGELFF. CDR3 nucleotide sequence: TGTGCCAGCGCGTGGACAGGGGGCACCGGGGAGCTGTTTTTT.

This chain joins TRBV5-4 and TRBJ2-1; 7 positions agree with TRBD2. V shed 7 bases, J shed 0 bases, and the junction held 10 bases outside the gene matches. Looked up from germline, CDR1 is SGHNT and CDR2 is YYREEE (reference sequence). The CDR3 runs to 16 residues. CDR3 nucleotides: TGTGCCAGCTCCGGAGGCGGGAGTCCCTCCTACAATGAGCAGTTCTTC. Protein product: CASSGGGSPSYNEQFF.

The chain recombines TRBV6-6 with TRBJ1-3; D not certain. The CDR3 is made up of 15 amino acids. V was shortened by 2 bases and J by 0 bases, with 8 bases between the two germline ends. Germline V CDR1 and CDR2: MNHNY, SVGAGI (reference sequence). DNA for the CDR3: TGTGCCAGCAGTTACGGGCAGGTCTCTGGAAACACCATATATTTT. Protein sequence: CASSYGQVSGNTIYF.

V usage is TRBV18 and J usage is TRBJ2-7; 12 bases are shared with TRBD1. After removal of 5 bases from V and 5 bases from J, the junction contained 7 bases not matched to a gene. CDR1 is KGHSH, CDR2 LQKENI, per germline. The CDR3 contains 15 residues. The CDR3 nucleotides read TGTGCCAGCTCAGGGGGGACAGGGGGCAAGGACGAGCAGTACTTC. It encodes CASSGGTGGKDEQYF.

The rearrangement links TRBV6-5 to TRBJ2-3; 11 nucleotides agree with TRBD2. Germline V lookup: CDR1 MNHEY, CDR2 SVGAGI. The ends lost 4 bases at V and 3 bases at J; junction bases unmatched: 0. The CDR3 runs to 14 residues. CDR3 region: CASSLAGGTDTQYF. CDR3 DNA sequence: TGTGCCAGCAGTTTAGCGGGAGGGACAGATACGCAGTATTTT.

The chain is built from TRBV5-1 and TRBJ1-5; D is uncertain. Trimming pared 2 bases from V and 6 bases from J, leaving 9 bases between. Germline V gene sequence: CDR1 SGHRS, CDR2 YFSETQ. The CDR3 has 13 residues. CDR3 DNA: TGCGCCAGCAGCTTCGAGGCGGGTCAGCCCCAGCATTTT. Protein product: CASSFEAGQPQHF.

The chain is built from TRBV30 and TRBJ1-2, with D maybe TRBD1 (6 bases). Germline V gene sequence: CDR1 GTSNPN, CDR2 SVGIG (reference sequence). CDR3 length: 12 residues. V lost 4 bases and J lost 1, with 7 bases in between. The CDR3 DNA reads TGTGCCTGGACCAGGGGTAACTATGGCTACACCTTC. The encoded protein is CAWTRGNYGYTF.

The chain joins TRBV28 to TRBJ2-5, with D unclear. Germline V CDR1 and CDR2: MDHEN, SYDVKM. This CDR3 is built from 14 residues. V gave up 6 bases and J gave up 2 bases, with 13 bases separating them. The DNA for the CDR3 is TGTGCCAGCAGCCCACCTCACAGACAAGAGACCCAGTACTTC. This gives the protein CASSPPHRQETQYF. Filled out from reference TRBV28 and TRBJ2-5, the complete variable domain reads DVKVTQSSRYLVKRTGEKVFLECVQDMDHENMFWYRQDPGLGLRLIYFSYDVKMKEKGDIPEGYSVSREKKERFSLILESASTNQTSMYLCASSPPHRQETQYFGPGTRLLVL.

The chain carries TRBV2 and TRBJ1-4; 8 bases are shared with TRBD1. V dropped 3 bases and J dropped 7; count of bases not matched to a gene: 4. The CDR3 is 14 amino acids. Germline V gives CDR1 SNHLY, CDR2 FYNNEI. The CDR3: CASSETGDFEKLFF. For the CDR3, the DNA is TGTGCCAGCAGTGAGACAGGGGATTTTGAAAAACTGTTTTTT.

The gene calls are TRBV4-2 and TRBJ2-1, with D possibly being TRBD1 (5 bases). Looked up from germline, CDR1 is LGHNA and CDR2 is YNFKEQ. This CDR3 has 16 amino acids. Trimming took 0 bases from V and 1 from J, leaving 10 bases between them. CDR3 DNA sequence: TGTGCCAGCAGCCAAGATAGGGGCCTATCCTACAATGAGCAGTTCTTC. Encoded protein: CASSQDRGLSYNEQFF.